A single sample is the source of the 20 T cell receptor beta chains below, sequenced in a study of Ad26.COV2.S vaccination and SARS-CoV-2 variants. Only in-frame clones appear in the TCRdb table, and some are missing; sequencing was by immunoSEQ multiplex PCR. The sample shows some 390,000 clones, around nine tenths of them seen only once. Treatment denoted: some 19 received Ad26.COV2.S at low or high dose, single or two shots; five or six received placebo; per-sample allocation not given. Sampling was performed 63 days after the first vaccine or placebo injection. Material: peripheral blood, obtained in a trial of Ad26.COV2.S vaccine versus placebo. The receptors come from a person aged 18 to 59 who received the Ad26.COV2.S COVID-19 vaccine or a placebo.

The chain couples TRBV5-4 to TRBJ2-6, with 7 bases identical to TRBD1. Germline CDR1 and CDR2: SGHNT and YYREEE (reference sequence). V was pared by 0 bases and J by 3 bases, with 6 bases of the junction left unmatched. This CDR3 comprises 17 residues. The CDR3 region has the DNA TGTGCCAGCAGCTTGGACAGGGGATTAAGTGGGGCCAACGTCCTGACTTTC. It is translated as CASSLDRGLSGANVLTF.

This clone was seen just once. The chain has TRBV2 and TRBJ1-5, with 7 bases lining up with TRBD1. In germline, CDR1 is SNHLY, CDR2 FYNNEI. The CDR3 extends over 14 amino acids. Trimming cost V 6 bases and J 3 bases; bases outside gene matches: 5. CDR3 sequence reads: CASRDRENNQPQHF. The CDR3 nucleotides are TGTGCCAGCAGAGACAGGGAGAACAATCAGCCCCAGCATTTT.

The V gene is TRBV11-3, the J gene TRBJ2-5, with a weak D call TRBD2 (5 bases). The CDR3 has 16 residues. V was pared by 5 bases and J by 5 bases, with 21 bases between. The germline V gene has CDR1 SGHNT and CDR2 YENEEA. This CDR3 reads CASSPSILLREETQYF. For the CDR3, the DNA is TGTGCCAGCAGCCCTTCGATCCTTCTAAGGGAGGAGACCCAGTACTTC.

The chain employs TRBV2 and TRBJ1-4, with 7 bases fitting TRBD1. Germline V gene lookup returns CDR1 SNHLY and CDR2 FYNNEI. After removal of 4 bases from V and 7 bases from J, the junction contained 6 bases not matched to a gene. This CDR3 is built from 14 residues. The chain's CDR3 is CASSVAGGGEKLFF. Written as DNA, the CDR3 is TGTGCCAGCAGTGTCGCAGGGGGGGGTGAAAAACTGTTTTTT. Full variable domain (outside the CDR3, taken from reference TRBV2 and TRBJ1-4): EPEVTQTPSHQVTQMGQEVILRCVPISNHLYFYWYRQILGQKVEFLVSFYNNEISEKSEIFDDQFSVERPDGSNFTLKIRSTKLEDSAMYFCASSVAGGGEKLFFGSGTQLSVL.

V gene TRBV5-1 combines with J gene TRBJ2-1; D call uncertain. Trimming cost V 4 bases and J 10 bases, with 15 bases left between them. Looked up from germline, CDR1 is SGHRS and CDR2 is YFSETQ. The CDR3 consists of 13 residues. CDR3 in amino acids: CASSRQTHEEQFF. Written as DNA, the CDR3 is TGCGCCAGCAGCCGCCAGACACATGAAGAGCAGTTCTTC.

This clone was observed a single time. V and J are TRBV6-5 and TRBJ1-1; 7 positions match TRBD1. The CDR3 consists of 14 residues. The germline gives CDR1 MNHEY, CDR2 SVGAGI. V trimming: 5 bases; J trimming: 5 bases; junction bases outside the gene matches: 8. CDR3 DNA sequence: TGTGCCAGCAGTCGCAATACACAGGGGACTGAAGCTTTCTTT. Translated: CASSRNTQGTEAFF.

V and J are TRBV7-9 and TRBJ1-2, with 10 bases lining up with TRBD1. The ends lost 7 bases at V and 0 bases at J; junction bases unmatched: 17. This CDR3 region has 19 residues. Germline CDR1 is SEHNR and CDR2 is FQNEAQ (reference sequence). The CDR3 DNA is TGTGCCAGCACCTCACTCCTCTCGGGACAGGGGACAGCTAACTATGGCTACACCTTC. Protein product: CASTSLLSGQGTANYGYTF.

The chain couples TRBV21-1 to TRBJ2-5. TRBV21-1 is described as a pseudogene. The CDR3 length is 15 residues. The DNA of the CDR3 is TGTGCCAGCAGCAAAGTGACCCGGCTCCAAGAGACCCAGTACTTC. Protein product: CASSKVTRLQETQYF.

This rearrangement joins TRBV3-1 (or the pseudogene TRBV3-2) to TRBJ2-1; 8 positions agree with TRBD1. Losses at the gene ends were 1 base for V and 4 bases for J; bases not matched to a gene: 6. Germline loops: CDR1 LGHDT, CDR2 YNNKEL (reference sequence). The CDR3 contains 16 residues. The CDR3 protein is CASSQVRQGLYNEQFF. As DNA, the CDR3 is TGTGCCAGCAGCCAAGTGCGACAGGGGCTATACAATGAGCAGTTCTTC.

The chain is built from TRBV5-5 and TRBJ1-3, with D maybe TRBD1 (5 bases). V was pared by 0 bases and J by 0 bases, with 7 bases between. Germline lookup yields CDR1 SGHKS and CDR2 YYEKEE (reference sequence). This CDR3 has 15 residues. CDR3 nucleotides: TGTGCCAGCAGCTTGGAACAGGCCTCTGGAAACACCATATATTTT. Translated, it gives CASSLEQASGNTIYF.

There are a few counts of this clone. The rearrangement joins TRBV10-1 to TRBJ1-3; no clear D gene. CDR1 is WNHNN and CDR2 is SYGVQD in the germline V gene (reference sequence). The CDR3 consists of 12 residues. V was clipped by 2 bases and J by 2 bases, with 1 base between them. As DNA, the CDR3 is TGCGCCAGCAGTGAGACTGGAAACACCATATATTTT. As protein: CASSETGNTIYF.

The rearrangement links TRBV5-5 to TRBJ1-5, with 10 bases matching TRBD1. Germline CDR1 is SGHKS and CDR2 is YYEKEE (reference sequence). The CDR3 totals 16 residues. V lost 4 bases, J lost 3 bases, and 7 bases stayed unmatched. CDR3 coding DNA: TGTGCCAGCAGCAAGACGGGACAGGGGCCCAATCAGCCCCAGCATTTT. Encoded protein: CASSKTGQGPNQPQHF.

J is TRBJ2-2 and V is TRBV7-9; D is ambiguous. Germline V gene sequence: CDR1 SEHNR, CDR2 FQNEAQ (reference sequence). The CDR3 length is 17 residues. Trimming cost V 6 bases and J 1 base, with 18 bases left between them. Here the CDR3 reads CASRGSTQKRNTGELFF. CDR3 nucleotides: TGTGCCAGCAGGGGTTCCACTCAAAAAAGGAACACCGGGGAGCTGTTTTTT. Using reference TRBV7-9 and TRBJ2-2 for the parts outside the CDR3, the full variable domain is DTGVSQNPRHKITKRGQNVTFRCDPISEHNRLYWYRQTLGQGPEFLTYFQNEAQLEKSRLLSDRFSAERPKGSFSTLEIQRTEQGDSAMYLCASRGSTQKRNTGELFFGEGSRLTVL.

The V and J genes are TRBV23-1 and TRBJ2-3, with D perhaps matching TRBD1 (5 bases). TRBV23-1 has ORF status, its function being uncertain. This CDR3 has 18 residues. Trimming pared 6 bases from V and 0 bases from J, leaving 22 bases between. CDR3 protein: CASSRRGDRHNSTDTQYF. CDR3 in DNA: TGCGCCAGCAGCCGAAGGGGTGACAGACACAACAGCACAGATACGCAGTATTTT.

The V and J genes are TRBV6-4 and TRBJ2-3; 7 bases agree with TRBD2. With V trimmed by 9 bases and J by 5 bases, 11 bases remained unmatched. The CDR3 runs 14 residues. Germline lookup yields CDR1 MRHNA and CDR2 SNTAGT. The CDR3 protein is CARPPGLLRDTQYF. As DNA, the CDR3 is TGTGCCAGACCACCGGGACTATTACGAGATACGCAGTATTTT.

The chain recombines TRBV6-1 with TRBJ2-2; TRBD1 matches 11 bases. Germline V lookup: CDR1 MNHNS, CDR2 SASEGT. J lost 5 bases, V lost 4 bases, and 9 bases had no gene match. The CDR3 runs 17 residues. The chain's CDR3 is CASSATGTGGGTGELFF. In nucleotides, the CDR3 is TGTGCCAGCAGTGCAACCGGGACAGGGGGGGGAACCGGGGAGCTGTTTTTT.

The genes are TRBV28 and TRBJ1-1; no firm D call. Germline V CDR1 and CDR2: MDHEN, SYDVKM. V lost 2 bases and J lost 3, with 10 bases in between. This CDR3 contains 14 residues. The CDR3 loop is CASSLGRSDTEAFF. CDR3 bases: TGTGCCAGCAGTTTAGGGCGGTCGGACACTGAAGCTTTCTTT.

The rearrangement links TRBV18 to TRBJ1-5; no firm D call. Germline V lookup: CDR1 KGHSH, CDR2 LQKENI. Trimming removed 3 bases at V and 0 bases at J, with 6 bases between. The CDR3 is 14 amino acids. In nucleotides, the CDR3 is TGTGCCAGCTCACCTGGGGATAGCAATCAGCCCCAGCATTTT. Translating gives CASSPGDSNQPQHF.

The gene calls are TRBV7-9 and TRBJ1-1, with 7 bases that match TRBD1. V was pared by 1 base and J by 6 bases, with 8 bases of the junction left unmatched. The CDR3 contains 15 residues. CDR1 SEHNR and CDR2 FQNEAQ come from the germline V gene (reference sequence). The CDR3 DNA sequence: TGTGCCAGCAGCTTAGTGGGGACAGAGGTCTCTGAAGCTTTCTTT. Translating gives CASSLVGTEVSEAFF.

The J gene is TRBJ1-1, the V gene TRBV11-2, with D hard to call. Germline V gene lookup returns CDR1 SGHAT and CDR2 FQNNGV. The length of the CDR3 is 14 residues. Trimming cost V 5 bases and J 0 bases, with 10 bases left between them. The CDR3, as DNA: TGTGCCAGCAGCCCAAGCGGGGTGAACACTGAAGCTTTCTTT. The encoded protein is CASSPSGVNTEAFF.